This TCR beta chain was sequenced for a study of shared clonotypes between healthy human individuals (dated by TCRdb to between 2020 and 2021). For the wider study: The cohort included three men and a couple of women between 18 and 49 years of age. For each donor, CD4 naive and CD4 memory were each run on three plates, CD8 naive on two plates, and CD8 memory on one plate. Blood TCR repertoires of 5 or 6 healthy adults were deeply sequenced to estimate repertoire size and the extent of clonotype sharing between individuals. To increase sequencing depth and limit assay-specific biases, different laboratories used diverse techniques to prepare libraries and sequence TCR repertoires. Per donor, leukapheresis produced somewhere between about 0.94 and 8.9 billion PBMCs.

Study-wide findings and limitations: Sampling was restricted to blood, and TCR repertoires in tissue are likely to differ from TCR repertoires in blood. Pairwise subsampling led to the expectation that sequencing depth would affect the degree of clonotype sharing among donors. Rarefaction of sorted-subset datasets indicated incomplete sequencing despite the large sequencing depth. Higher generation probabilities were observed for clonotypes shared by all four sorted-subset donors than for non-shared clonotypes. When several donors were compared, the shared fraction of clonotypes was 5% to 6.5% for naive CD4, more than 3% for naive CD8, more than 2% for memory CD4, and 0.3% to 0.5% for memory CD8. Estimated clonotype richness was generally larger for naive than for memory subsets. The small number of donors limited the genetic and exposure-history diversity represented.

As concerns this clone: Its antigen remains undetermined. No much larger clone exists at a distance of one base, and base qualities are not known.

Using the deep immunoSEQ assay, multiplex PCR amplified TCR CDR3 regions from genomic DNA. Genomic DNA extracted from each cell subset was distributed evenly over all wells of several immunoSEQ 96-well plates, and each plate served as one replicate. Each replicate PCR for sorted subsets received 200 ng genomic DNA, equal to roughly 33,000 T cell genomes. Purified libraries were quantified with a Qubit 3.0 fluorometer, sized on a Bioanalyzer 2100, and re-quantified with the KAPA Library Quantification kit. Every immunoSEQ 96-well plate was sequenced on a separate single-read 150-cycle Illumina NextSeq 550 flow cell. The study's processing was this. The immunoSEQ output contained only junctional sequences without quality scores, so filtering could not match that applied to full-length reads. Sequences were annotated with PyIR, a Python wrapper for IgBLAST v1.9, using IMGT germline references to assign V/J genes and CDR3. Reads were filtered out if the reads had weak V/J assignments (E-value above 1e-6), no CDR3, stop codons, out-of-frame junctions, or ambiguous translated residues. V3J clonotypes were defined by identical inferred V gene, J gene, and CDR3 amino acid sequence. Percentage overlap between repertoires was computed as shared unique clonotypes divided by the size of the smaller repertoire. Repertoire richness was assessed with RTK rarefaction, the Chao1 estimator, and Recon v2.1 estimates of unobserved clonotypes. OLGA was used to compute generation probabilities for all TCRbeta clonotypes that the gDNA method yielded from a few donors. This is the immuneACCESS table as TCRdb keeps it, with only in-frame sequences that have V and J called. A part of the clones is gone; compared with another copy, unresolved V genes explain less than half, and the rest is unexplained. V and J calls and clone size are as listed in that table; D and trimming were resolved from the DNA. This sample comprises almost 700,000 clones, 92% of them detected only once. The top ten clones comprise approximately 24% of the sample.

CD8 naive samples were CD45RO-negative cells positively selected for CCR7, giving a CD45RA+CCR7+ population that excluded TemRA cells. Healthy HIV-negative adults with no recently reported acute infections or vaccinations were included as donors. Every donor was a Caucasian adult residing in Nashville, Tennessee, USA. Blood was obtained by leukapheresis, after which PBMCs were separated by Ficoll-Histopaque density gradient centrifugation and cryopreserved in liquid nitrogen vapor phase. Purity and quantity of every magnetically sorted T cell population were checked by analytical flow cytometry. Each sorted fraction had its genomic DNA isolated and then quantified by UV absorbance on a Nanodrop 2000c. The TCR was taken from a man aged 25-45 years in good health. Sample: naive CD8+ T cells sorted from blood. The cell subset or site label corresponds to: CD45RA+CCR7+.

CDR3 region: CASSQDRGLRPQHF. The DNA sequence is given as TGCGCCAGCAGCCAAGACCGGGGGCTACGGCCCCAGCATTTT. The chain joins TRBV4-1 to TRBJ1-5; 6 matching bases give a weak D call of TRBD1. The cysteine opens and the phenylalanine closes a CDR3 of 14 amino acids. The retained sequence is limited to the CDR3, 42 bases, with the frame set at the first base. Relative to germline, V is 0 bases shorter and J is 9 bases shorter, with 12 bases between their ends. The CDR1 and CDR2 encoded by the germline V gene are MGHRA and YSYEKL.